This entry is about one T cell receptor beta chain. This clonotype was picked up many times. Its recognized antigen is unknown. Base qualities are not recorded, but no much larger clone differs from it by a single base. Germline trimming: 1 base from V, 4 bases from J; junction bases outside gene matches: 3. The germline V gene encodes CDR1 MNHNS and CDR2 SASEGT. The CDR3 sequence holds 15 residues, the cysteine and phenylalanine included. Just the 45-base CDR3 DNA is kept, in frame starting at base 1. A patient counted as having stable Graves' hyperthyroidism if no progression to ophthalmopathy occurred over 18 months of follow-up. Hyperthyroidism patients were aged 18 to 65 years and newly diagnosed, with disease duration of less than 2 months. Patients with uncontrolled infections, other autoimmune diseases, pregnancy or lactation were excluded. Diagnoses were based on clinical symptoms, serum thyroxine and TRAb, thyroid ultrasound and orbital computed tomography. PBMCs were separated from around 9.1 ml of fresh peripheral blood using Ficoll-Paque density gradient centrifugation. Total RNA was extracted with Trizol reagent, and quality was checked on an Agilent 2100 Bioanalyzer.

This sample is drawn from a study of T cells in Graves' hyperthyroidism and ophthalmopathy (dated by TCRdb to the late 2010s). About the study as a whole: Peripheral blood samples were taken at initial diagnosis, before any treatment was given. The roughly 100 discovery patients were randomly divided into training and test sets at a 7:3 ratio. Thyroid tissue and blood T-cell repertoires from six Graves' hyperthyroidism patients were also compared in the study. TCR Vbeta CDR3 sequencing of 120 to 150 peripheral blood samples (roughly 41 ophthalmopathy, roughly 74 hyperthyroidism and roughly 17 progressor patients) is reported in the paper. A discovery cohort of about 95 patients, about 40 with Graves' ophthalmopathy and approximately 55 with stable Graves' hyperthyroidism, was used to find distinguishing TCR V-J signatures. After blood sampling, hyperthyroidism patients were treated with methimazole at a starting dose of 30 mg daily, and ophthalmopathy patients were treated with high-dose intravenous methylprednisolone. Whether ophthalmopathy could be predicted prospectively was tested in an independent validation cohort made up of fewer than 20 hyperthyroidism patients plus 17 patients who later progressed to ophthalmopathy.

Overall study results and their limits: No statistical method was used to fix the sample size in advance, and group allocation was not hidden from the investigators. During validation, the model predicted progression to ophthalmopathy a median of roughly 7.1 months ahead of onset, with more than 55% sensitivity and around 72% specificity. Most expanded thyroid clonotypes (frequency above 0.001) were also detected in blood, suggesting blood repertoires may reflect thyroid immune responses. A model built on a 13 V-J signature distinguished ophthalmopathy from stable hyperthyroidism, reaching around 90% sensitivity and approximately 83% specificity in cross-validation and 80%/75% in testing.

The TCR beta CDR3 regions were amplified from the RNA transcripts. The TCR CDR3 was subjected to a first round of RT-PCR using the HTBI primer set and the Qiagen OneStep RT-PCR kit. Libraries were constructed in a second round of multiplex PCR, after which size selection and purification were performed. The libraries were sequenced on an Illumina HiSeq2000 using paired-end 100 bp reads. For the original study's pipeline: Raw data were processed with SOAPnuke, discarding reads with adapters, uncalled bases, mean Phred below 15, or no exact constant-primer or identifier match. High-quality paired reads were merged with COPE v1.2.5, and unique nucleotide sequences were defined as clonotypes. MiTCR v1.1 was used to align clonotypes to the IMGT TRBV, TRBD and TRBJ reference segments. The analysis included only V-J combinations with a frequency above 0.0001, which together covered roughly 99% of the repertoires. The TCS score was defined as F50 (clonal expansion) divided by E x V (chaos), with BLOSUM62-based TCRdist calculated between CDR3 peptides within each V-J. Welch's t-statistics and random forest reduced around 550 V-J features to 13, which were used in a naive Bayes classifier (R e1071). The raw public reads went through TCRdb reprocessing: fastp at Q25, MiXCR clone calling, in-frame beta chains kept. Rows with one shared CDR3 protein collapse into an entry with the most common genes and DNA. The V and J calls were not made by the authors but by TCRdb's processing. In this sample the table shows hundreds of thousands of distinct CDR3 sequences, about 12% of which occur a single time. Around 9.2% of the sample lies in the top ten.

Input material: blood. The rearranged segments are TRBV6-1 and TRBJ2-1; 8 nucleotides in the junction match TRBD2. This clonotype originated in a woman between 18 and 29 years old with Graves' hyperthyroidism. The DNA sequence is as follows: TGTGCCAGCAGTGAAGGAGCGGGGGATTACAATGAGCAGTTCTTC. Translated, this gives CASSEGAGDYNEQFF.